This T cell receptor (beta chain) was found in a study of regulatory T cells in long-lasting Graves disease. Germline V gives CDR1 DFQATT, CDR2 SNEGSKA (reference sequence). The V and J ends lost 1 base and 6 bases respectively, with 13 bases between them. The CDR3 covers 14 residues. Both iRepertoire HTBI primers and Arm-PCR of CDR3 regions were used to build the TCR beta libraries. TCRdb re-derived calls from the multiplex PCR reads in MiXCR, one entry per CDR3 protein. The repertoire includes approximately 440,000 distinct CDR3 sequences, about a sixth of them detected once, and about 12% sits in the top ten. As for time point: newly diagnosed GD, antithyroid drugs for less than 3 months. With RNA extracted from PBMCs as input, the TCR library was made. The same specimen was also included in a second study, on T cells in Graves' hyperthyroidism and ophthalmopathy. Turning to that study: Hyperthyroidism, newly diagnosed and lasting under 2 months, affected patients aged 18 to 65.

This receptor was taken from a middle-aged man with Graves disease. This specimen was peripheral blood mononuclear cells (PBMCs), taken at new diagnosis, from a patient treated with antithyroid drugs. The rearrangement joins TRBV20-1 to TRBJ1-5; TRBD1 is a possible D gene (5 bases). Here the CDR3 DNA reads TGCAGTGCTAGAGTGGCAGGGTCGAGTCAGCCCCAGCATTTT. Residues: CSARVAGSSQPQHF.